This T cell receptor (beta chain) was retrieved from a study of early T cells in non-severe SARS-CoV-2 infection. The wider study: Sequencing input comprised bulk RNA from unsorted whole blood; chain pairing was not available.

There are many counts of this clonotype. TCRdb re-called the 5' RACE reads with MiXCR, one entry per CDR3 protein. The sample shows more than 45,000 distinct CDR3 sequences, roughly 12% of them seen only once. CDR3 length equals 13 residues. CDR1 is SGHRS, CDR2 YFSETQ, per germline. V lost 4 bases and J lost 3, with 10 bases in between. This TCR was recovered from an adult who was a healthcare worker with PCR-confirmed SARS-CoV-2 infection or an uninfected control (not recorded which). The chain couples TRBV5-1 to TRBJ2-5; weak D call: TRBD2 (5 bases). The sample was whole blood. The CDR3 sequence: CASSLTREETQYF. Written as DNA, the CDR3 is TGCGCCAGCAGCCTCACTAGAGAAGAGACCCAGTACTTC.